Listed below are T cell receptor beta chains from one sample, sequenced in a study of CD8+ T cells in alopecia areata. The protocol was immunoSEQ multiplex PCR, while the TCRdb copy is restricted to in-frame clones and leaves out a portion. The table shows 160,000 or so clones, with 50% to 70% occurring only once. Material: CD4+ T cells sorted from blood, obtained at week 4, from a patient treated with tofacitinib. These receptors originate from a human donor with alopecia areata. The CDR3 runs from the conserved cysteine through the conserved F or W. The D gene is left open where the match is weak. The size entry is marked missing in some rows and otherwise reads once, few, many or a size class.

j_call d_call clone_size v_call cdr3_nt cdr3_aa
TRBJ2-2 . . TRBV30 TGTGCCTGGAAGGCAGGGGGGAGCACCGGGGAGCTGTTTTTT CAWKAGGSTGELFF
TRBJ2-3 . . TRBV14 TGTGCCAGCAGCCAAGCCCTCCGTCGAGGGGGGAAGACGAGTACCACTAGCACAGATACGCAGTATTTT CASSQALRRGGKTSTTSTDTQYF
TRBJ2-5 TRBD2 . TRBV29-1 TGCAGCCTCAGAGGTAGCGGGGGACAAGAGACCCAGTACTTC CSLRGSGGQETQYF
TRBJ1-2 . . TRBV30 TGTGCCTGGAGCCAACAGGGAGACTATGGCTACACCTTC CAWSQQGDYGYTF
TRBJ1-1 . . TRBV6-5 TGTGCCAGCGCCCAGCAGACGTCCCGCCAAGAAGCTTTCTTT CASAQQTSRQEAFF
TRBJ2-6 . . TRBV28 TGTGCCAGCAGTTTGCTATCTGGGGCCAACGTCCTGACTTTC CASSLLSGANVLTF
TRBJ2-7 . . TRBV6-5 TGTGCCAGCAGCCTCGGGGGAGGCGAGCAGTACTTC CASSLGGGEQYF
TRBJ1-6 . few TRBV29-1 TGCAGCGTTAAGGTGGACGGGAATTCACCCCTCCACTTT CSVKVDGNSPLHF
TRBJ1-5 . few TRBV29-1 TGCAGCGCCGGGACGGCTGACAATCAGCCCCAGCATTTT CSAGTADNQPQHF
TRBJ1-2 TRBD1 . TRBV10-2 TGCGCCAGCAGCGCATCGACAGGGGAAAGCTATGGCTACACCTTC CASSASTGESYGYTF
TRBJ2-5 . . TRBV30 TGTGCCTGGAGTGTCGGCAGGGGGGGAGAGACCCAGTACTTC CAWSVGRGGETQYF
TRBJ2-6 . . TRBV6-5 TGTGCCAGCAGCAGGTCCGGGGCCAACGTCCTGACTTTC CASSRSGANVLTF
TRBJ2-7 TRBD2 few TRBV6-1 TGTGCCAGCGGGGAGCGGGGGGGCCTGGGCGAGCAGTACTTC CASGERGGLGEQYF
TRBJ2-2 . few TRBV11-2 TGTGCCAGCAGCCCGAGCCTTCAGGGAACCGGGGAGCTGTTTTTT CASSPSLQGTGELFF
TRBJ2-3 TRBD2 once TRBV7-2 TGTGCCAGCAGCTTAGTAGCGGGGGGGCTCCTAACCACAGATACGCAGTATTTT CASSLVAGGLLTTDTQYF
TRBJ2-7 TRBD1 . TRBV9 TGTGCCAGCAGCGTAGGGTCAGGGGGCTGGTACGAGCAGTACTTC CASSVGSGGWYEQYF
TRBJ1-5 TRBD1 once TRBV5-1 TGCGCCAGCAGCGCAGGACAGGGAAGCAATCAGCCCCAGCATTTT CASSAGQGSNQPQHF
TRBJ2-7 . . TRBV14 TGTGCCAGCAGCCGTTGGGGGGTTTACGAGCAGTACTTC CASSRWGVYEQYF
TRBJ2-1 . once TRBV20-1 TGCAGTGCTTACCGGGACTGGGTGTTCTTC CSAYRDWVFF
TRBJ2-1 . . TRBV2 TGTGCCAGCAGTGAAGGGGTAGGCTCCTACAATGAGCAGTTCTTC CASSEGVGSYNEQFF
TRBJ1-2 . . TRBV15 TGTGCCACCAGCAGAGATACAGGGACTTTCTATGGCTACACCTTC CATSRDTGTFYGYTF
TRBJ1-2 TRBD1 once TRBV30 TGTGTGGGACAGGGGAAAGGGGGCTATGGCTACACCTTC CVGQGKGGYGYTF
TRBJ1-4 . . TRBV29-1 TGCAGCGTCCTCACCACAGGCACCAATGAAAAACTGTTTTTT CSVLTTGTNEKLFF
TRBJ2-5 . . TRBV6-6 TGTGCCAGCAGGAGGAGAGGGCAGACCCAGTACTTC CASRRRGQTQYF
TRBJ1-3 . few TRBV14 TGTGCCAGCAGCCAAGTTAGAAACACCATATATTTT CASSQVRNTIYF
TRBJ1-1 . . TRBV29-1 TGCAGCGTTGTACGTCACGGGGGTAGGATGGCTGAAGCTTTCTTT CSVVRHGGRMAEAFF
TRBJ1-5 TRBD1 . TRBV10-2 TGCGCCAGCAGTGAAACAGGGGGCTATCAGCCCCAGCATTTT CASSETGGYQPQHF
TRBJ2-3 TRBD2 . TRBV30 TGTGCCTGGAGGTACAGCGGGGGGTCAGATACGCAGTATTTT CAWRYSGGSDTQYF
TRBJ2-7 . . TRBV19 TGTGCCAGTAGTACAAGTTCCTACGAGCAGTACTTC CASSTSSYEQYF
TRBJ2-2 . few TRBV25-1 TGTGCCAGCAGCCCTCGGACCGGGGAGCTGTTTTTT CASSPRTGELFF
TRBJ2-1 . . TRBV29-1 TGCAGCGTTGGACGGGACCGGTACAATGAGCAGTTCTTC CSVGRDRYNEQFF
TRBJ2-3 TRBD2 . TRBV29-1 TGCAGCGTTGATGGCCTAGCGGGGGGCACAGATACGCAGTATTTT CSVDGLAGGTDTQYF
TRBJ1-2 . few TRBV14 TGTGCCAGCAGTCCGATTGACAGGACAGCCTATGGCTACACCTTC CASSPIDRTAYGYTF
TRBJ2-5 TRBD1 . TRBV4-3 TGCGCCAGCAGCCAAGCCCCAGCCGGGACAGATCAAGAGACCCAGTACTTC CASSQAPAGTDQETQYF
TRBJ2-5 . . TRBV25-1 TGTGCCAGCAGTCTGGGGGAAGAGACCCAGTACTTC CASSLGEETQYF
TRBJ2-5 . few TRBV29-1 . CSVWGQGAFKDF
TRBJ2-5 . . TRBV6-5 TGTGCCAGCAGTTACTCGATCCCAGGACAAGAGACCCAGTACTTC CASSYSIPGQETQYF
TRBJ1-1 . once TRBV5-1 TGCGCCAGCAGTTTTACCCGGGACAACACTGAAGCTTTCTTT CASSFTRDNTEAFF
TRBJ2-5 . . TRBV7-2 TGTGCCAGCAGCTTCGGACAACAAGAGACCCAGTACTTC CASSFGQQETQYF
TRBJ2-3 . once TRBV30 TGTGCCTGGAGTGTGGGACTGGGGTCAGATACGCAGTATTTT CAWSVGLGSDTQYF
TRBJ2-3 TRBD1 . TRBV4-3 TGCGCCAGCAGCCAAGGGGGAAAGGGACAGTTCACAGATACGCAGTATTTT CASSQGGKGQFTDTQYF
TRBJ1-2 . few TRBV28 TGTGCCAGCAGTTCTCACACCGCCTATGGCTACACCTTC CASSSHTAYGYTF
TRBJ1-2 . . TRBV5-1 TGCGCCAGCAGCCACCTCGGTCGGGACGGCTACACCTTC CASSHLGRDGYTF
TRBJ2-5 . few TRBV4-3 TGCGCCAGCAGCCAAGATACGGGGGGCGAAGAGACCCAGTACTTC CASSQDTGGEETQYF
TRBJ2-1 TRBD2 . TRBV7-3 TGTGCCAGCAGCACACCTAGCGGGGGGAGCAATGAGCAGTTCTTC CASSTPSGGSNEQFF
TRBJ2-3 . . TRBV15 TGTGCCACCAGCAGCAGGGGGGGCGGCACAGATACGCAGTATTTT CATSSRGGGTDTQYF
TRBJ2-1 . . TRBV29-1 TGCAGCGTTGATGCGGGGAAAACCAGCGAGCAGTTCTTC CSVDAGKTSEQFF
TRBJ2-1 . . TRBV5-6 TGTGCCAGCAGCCGAGGACCGACGAACACTGAGCAGTTCTTC CASSRGPTNTEQFF
TRBJ2-5 TRBD2 . TRBV7-2 TGTGCCAGCAGCTTAGCGCTTCGGGGGGGCCAAGAGACCCAGTACTTC CASSLALRGGQETQYF
TRBJ1-5 . once TRBV9 TGTGCCAGCAGCCCCAGGAATAGCAATCAGCCCCAGCATTTT CASSPRNSNQPQHF
TRBJ2-1 . . TRBV15 TGTGCCACCAGCCGAGATCCGGCGAAGGGGGATGAGCAGTTCTTC CATSRDPAKGDEQFF